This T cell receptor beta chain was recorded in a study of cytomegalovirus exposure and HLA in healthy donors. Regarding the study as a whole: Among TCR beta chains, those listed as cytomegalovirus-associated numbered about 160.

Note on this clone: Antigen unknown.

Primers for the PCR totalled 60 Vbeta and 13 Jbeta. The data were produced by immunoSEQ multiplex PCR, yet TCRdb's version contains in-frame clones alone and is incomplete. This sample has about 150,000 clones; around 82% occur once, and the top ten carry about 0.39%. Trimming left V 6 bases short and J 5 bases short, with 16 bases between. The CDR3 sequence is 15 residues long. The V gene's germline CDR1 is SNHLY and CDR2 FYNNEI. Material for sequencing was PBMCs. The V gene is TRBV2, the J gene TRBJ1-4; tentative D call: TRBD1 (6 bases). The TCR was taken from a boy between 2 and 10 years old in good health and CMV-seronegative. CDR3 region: CASRLSGDANEKLFF. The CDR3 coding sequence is TGTGCCAGCAGACTTTCAGGGGACGCGAATGAAAAACTGTTTTTT.